The present T cell receptor beta chain was sequenced within a study of CD8 T cells in ankylosing spondylitis. Findings of the study overall: Peripheral blood samples showed relatively rare disease-linked clones, and these clones were CD8+. Existing reports had already noted some motif variants in reactive arthritis synovial fluid and blood.

This clonotype was detected only a few times. Antigen: not known. V trimming: 7 bases; J trimming: 2 bases; junction bases outside the gene matches: 3. CDR1 and CDR2 from the germline V gene are SGHNT and YYREEE (reference sequence). The CDR3 contains 14 residues. Making the TCR beta libraries involved quantitative 5'-RACE with molecular barcodes. TCRdb reprocessed the 5' RACE reads via MiXCR and lists one record per CDR3 protein. Of a few hundred thousand distinct CDR3 sequences listed, over 9.5% were seen once; the top ten hold roughly a fifth. The chain employs TRBV5-4 and TRBJ2-3, with TRBD2 matching 11 bases. Sequenced input: blood, either unsorted or a sorted T cell fraction (not recorded which). This sequence originates from a male donor with ankylosing spondylitis or in good health (not recorded which). Written as DNA, the CDR3 is TGTGCCAGCCGGACTAGCGGGTTCACAGATACGCAGTATTTT. As protein: CASRTSGFTDTQYF.